The sequence of this TCR beta chain was determined in a study of T cell repertoires in cytomegalovirus infection. Study as a whole: Public TCR beta signatures indicated both CMV infection and matching HLA type. Points from the study as a whole: In two of eight donors, the top clonotype was HLA-C-restricted CMV-specific. Summed public TCR beta family frequency identified CMV carriers bearing the relevant HLA.

Turning to this clonotype: Antigen specificity is unknown.

Using its own MiXCR run on the reads, TCRdb lists one record per CDR3 protein. There are fewer than 550,000 distinct CDR3 sequences in the sample; 16% occur only once, and about 24% lies in the top ten. CDR3 length: 13 amino acids. Trimming stripped 6 bases from V and 7 bases from J, with 14 bases between. Germline CDR1 is SGDLS and CDR2 is YYNGEE. This clonotype was obtained from a human donor in good health (CMV status not recorded). Some clones in this sample may be carry-over from other donors' samples. The chain employs TRBV9 and TRBJ2-1; D call uncertain. The sequencing input was CD8+ T cells from PBMCs. For the CDR3, the DNA is TGTGCCAGCACCTTAGGTAGTGGGAATGAGCAGTTCTTC. Translating gives CASTLGSGNEQFF.